The rows below give T cell receptor beta chains drawn from one sample of a study of patients and donors after allogeneic stem cell transplantation. TCRdb processed the RT-PCR reads anew with MiXCR; each CDR3 protein has one entry. The sample lists 200,000 to 250,000 distinct CDR3 sequences, roughly 13% seen once, with around a tenth in the top ten. The sequencing sample was made of blood, either unsorted or a sorted T cell fraction (not recorded which). These TCRs come from a human donor who was either an allogeneic HSCT recipient or a stem cell or donor lymphocyte infusion donor (not recorded which). It is not recorded whose cells these are; they may come from a transplant donor. The CDR3 runs from the conserved cysteine through the conserved F or W. D genes are given only for firm matches. Size is stated for part of the rows, as once, few or many counts, or as a class when the clone is expanded.

clone_size j_call v_call d_call cdr3_nt cdr3_aa
. TRBJ2-5 TRBV7-3 TRBD2 TGTGCCAGCAGCTTGGGACTAGGGGGGACCCAGTACTTC CASSLGLGGTQYF
many TRBJ2-1 TRBV10-3 TRBD2 TGTGCCATCAGTGGCGTTCTAGCGGGGACTTCGGATGAGCAGTTCTTC CAISGVLAGTSDEQFF
. TRBJ2-3 TRBV5-1 TRBD2 TGCGCCAGCAGCTTGCGGTATCGGGCTAGCGGGGGCACAGATACGCAGTATTTT CASSLRYRASGGTDTQYF
. TRBJ2-7 TRBV12-5 TRBD2 TGTGCTAGTGGTTTGGTAGGGGGTGCCTGGCTAGCGGGATCCTACGAGCAGTACTTC CASGLVGGAWLAGSYEQYF
many TRBJ1-6 TRBV5-1 . TGCGCCAGCAGCTTGGGAGCGACAGCAAGAGGGTCACCCCTCCACTTT CASSLGATARGSPLHF
few TRBJ1-2 TRBV6-5 TRBD1 TGTGCCAGCAGTTCGGGACAGGGAAGGAGGTATGGCTACACCTTC CASSSGQGRRYGYTF
. TRBJ2-3 TRBV7-2 . TGTGCCAGCAGCTTAGACGGAACTACCACAGATACGCAGTATTTT CASSLDGTTTDTQYF
few TRBJ1-4 TRBV2 . TGTGCCAGCAGTGAATTCGAAAAACTGTTTTTT CASSEFEKLFF
few TRBJ2-7 TRBV6-6 TRBD1 TGTGCCAGCAGCCGGGGACAGCCAGACGAGCAGTACTTC CASSRGQPDEQYF
few TRBJ2-7 TRBV9 TRBD2 TGTGCCAGCAGCCCCTTGGGGGGGATTTCGGGCGAGCAGTACTTC CASSPLGGISGEQYF
. TRBJ2-2 TRBV30 TRBD1 TGTGCCTGGAAGGACAGGATAGACGGGGAGCTGTTTTTT CAWKDRIDGELFF
few TRBJ2-2 TRBV11-2 TRBD2 TGTGCCAGCAGCTTAGAGGCTAGCGGCACCGGGGAGCTGTTTTTT CASSLEASGTGELFF
many TRBJ2-3 TRBV10-3 . TGTGCCATCAGGGAATTCTCCACAGATACGCAGTATTTT CAIREFSTDTQYF
many TRBJ1-3 TRBV20-1 . TGCAGTGCTAGAGGCAGGGCTGGAAACACCATATATTTT CSARGRAGNTIYF
. TRBJ2-2 TRBV24-1 . TGTGCCACCAGCCAGGGGCCGGTGAACACCGGGGAGCTGTTTTTT CATSQGPVNTGELFF
. TRBJ2-2 TRBV3-1 . TGTGCCAGCAGCCATGATGACGGTTACACCGGGGAGCTGTTTTTT CASSHDDGYTGELFF
. TRBJ2-4 TRBV12-3/TRBV12-4 . TGTGCCAGCAGTCCGGGAACGGCGTCACCCAAAAACATTCAGTACTTC CASSPGTASPKNIQYF
. TRBJ2-1 TRBV9 TRBD2 TGTGCCAGCAGCGCCATATTAGCGGGAGGGCCCTACAATGAGCAGTTCTTC CASSAILAGGPYNEQFF
. TRBJ2-7 TRBV2 TRBD2 TGTGCCAGCGCGAGCGGGAGGCCGTACGAGCAGTACTTC CASASGRPYEQYF
. TRBJ1-2 TRBV29-1 TRBD1 TGCAGCGTCACCGGGACAGGGAGCGGCTACACCTTC CSVTGTGSGYTF
few TRBJ2-7 TRBV27 TRBD2 TGTGCCAGCAGACCCCCTGGGACTAGCGACTCCTACGAGCAGTACTTC CASRPPGTSDSYEQYF
few TRBJ2-5 TRBV2 TRBD1 TGTGCCAGCAGTGCCTCCCGGACAGGTTCGGCGACCCAGTACTTC CASSASRTGSATQYF
many TRBJ2-7 TRBV20-1 . TGCAGTGCTAGCCCTGACAGCACCTACGAGCAGTACTTC CSASPDSTYEQYF